This T cell receptor beta chain was retrieved from a study of early T cells in non-severe SARS-CoV-2 infection. Study overall: Sequenced bulk RNA came from whole blood that was unsorted, and chains were unpaired.

This CDR3 has 15 residues. V was pared by 3 bases and J by 7 bases, with 12 bases of the junction left unmatched. Germline CDR1 is DFQATT and CDR2 is SNEGSKA (reference sequence). Findings of the study overall: A preference for anti-spike CD8 responses marked VDJdb matching, which missed private and CD4 specificities.

This clonotype was found many times. Its target is not known. Researchers tagged individual cDNA molecules with unique molecular identifiers. Each CDR3 protein gets one entry after TCRdb re-called the 5' RACE reads with MiXCR. The sample shows about 80,000 distinct CDR3 sequences, about 9.6% of them seen only once. The rearrangement links TRBV20-1 to TRBJ2-1; 7 nucleotides line up with TRBD2. Sequencing input: whole blood. This clonotype was sampled from an adult who was a healthcare worker with PCR-confirmed SARS-CoV-2 infection or an uninfected control (not recorded which). The CDR3 region is CSASVLAGDNNEQFF. In DNA form, the CDR3 reads TGCAGTGCTAGCGTATTGGCGGGAGACAATAATGAGCAGTTCTTC.